This T cell receptor (beta chain) stems from a study of early T cells in non-severe SARS-CoV-2 infection. CDR3 size: 13 residues. Deletions cut 6 bases from V and 6 bases from J, with 14 bases between. Germline V lookup: CDR1 SGHTA, CDR2 FQGTGA. In the library, individual cDNA molecules carried attached unique molecular identifiers. From the 5' RACE reads, TCRdb called clonotypes with MiXCR, one entry per CDR3 protein. The table shows around 80,000 distinct CDR3 sequences, with around 11% occurring only once. This clonotype has a handful of counts. The chain links TRBV7-3 to TRBJ1-1; D unclear. This TCR came from an adult who was a healthcare worker with PCR-confirmed SARS-CoV-2 infection or an uninfected control (not recorded which). This specimen was whole blood, taken at baseline. The CDR3, as DNA: TGTGCCAGCAGTTCCAGGAGTGAGGCTGAAGCTTTCTTT. It translates to CASSSRSEAEAFF.